This TCR beta chain was identified during a study of blood T cell repertoires in COVID-19. Clones were sequenced by immunoSEQ multiplex PCR, and TCRdb holds only the in-frame ones, with some missing. The sample consists of around 200,000 clones, more than 70% of them appearing once. V shed 6 bases and J shed 6 bases, with 18 bases lying between them. This CDR3 is 14 amino acids long. CDR1 is SQVTM, CDR2 ANQGSEA, per germline. The genes are TRBV29-1 and TRBJ2-1, with D perhaps matching TRBD2 (5 bases). The source of this sequence is a woman between 50 and 59 years old with acute or convalescent COVID-19. The sample consisted of peripheral blood. In DNA, the CDR3 is TGCAGCGTAGGCCGGGATGGGAGAGGCAATGAGCAGTTCTTC. Protein product: CSVGRDGRGNEQFF.